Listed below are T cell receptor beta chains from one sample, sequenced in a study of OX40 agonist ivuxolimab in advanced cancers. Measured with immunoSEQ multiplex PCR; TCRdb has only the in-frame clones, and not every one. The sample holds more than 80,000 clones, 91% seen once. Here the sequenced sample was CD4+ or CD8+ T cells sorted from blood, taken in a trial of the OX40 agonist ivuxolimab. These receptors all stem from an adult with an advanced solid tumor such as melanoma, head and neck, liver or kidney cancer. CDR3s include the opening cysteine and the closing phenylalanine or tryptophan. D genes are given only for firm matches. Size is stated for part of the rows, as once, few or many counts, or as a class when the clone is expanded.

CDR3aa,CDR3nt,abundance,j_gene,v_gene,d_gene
CASGPLQGRGEQYF,TGCGCCAGCGGACCGCTACAGGGAAGGGGGGAGCAGTACTTC,once,TRBJ2-7,TRBV5-1,NA
CASSLVGAVAGDTQYF,TGCGCCAGCAGCTTGGTCGGAGCGGTCGCGGGGGATACGCAGTATTTT,NA,TRBJ2-3,TRBV5-1,NA
CASSEGTGGETQYF,TGTGCCAGCAGTGAAGGGACAGGGGGAGAGACCCAGTACTTC,NA,TRBJ2-5,TRBV6-5,TRBD1
CASSKFRSSYNEQFF,TGTGCCAGCAGCAAATTCAGGAGCTCCTACAATGAGCAGTTCTTC,NA,TRBJ2-1,TRBV21-1,NA
CASSLAQGTPTDTQYF,TGTGCCAGCAGCTTAGCGCAGGGGACCCCCACAGATACGCAGTATTTT,NA,TRBJ2-3,TRBV7-3,NA
CASSQGNGGGFQEKLFF,TGCGCCAGCAGCCAAGGCAACGGGGGGGGATTCCAGGAAAAACTGTTTTTT,NA,TRBJ1-4,TRBV4-1,NA
CASSLQGLQETQYF,TGCGCCAGCAGCTTGCAGGGACTCCAAGAGACCCAGTACTTC,NA,TRBJ2-5,TRBV5-1,NA
CASSPSAQGAGTDTQYF,TGTGCCAGCTCACCTTCGGCTCAGGGGGCTGGGACAGATACGCAGTATTTT,NA,TRBJ2-3,TRBV18,TRBD1
CASSEIGTSRTDTQYF,TGTGCCAGCAGTGAAATCGGGACTAGTCGCACAGATACGCAGTATTTT,NA,TRBJ2-3,TRBV2,TRBD2
CASSSASGGSSYNEQFF,TGTGCCAGCAGCTCCGCCTCGGGGGGAAGCTCCTACAATGAGCAGTTCTTC,NA,TRBJ2-1,TRBV7-9,TRBD2
CASSSFGDEQYF,TGTGCCAGCAGCTCTTTCGGGGACGAGCAGTACTTC,NA,TRBJ2-7,TRBV5-4,NA